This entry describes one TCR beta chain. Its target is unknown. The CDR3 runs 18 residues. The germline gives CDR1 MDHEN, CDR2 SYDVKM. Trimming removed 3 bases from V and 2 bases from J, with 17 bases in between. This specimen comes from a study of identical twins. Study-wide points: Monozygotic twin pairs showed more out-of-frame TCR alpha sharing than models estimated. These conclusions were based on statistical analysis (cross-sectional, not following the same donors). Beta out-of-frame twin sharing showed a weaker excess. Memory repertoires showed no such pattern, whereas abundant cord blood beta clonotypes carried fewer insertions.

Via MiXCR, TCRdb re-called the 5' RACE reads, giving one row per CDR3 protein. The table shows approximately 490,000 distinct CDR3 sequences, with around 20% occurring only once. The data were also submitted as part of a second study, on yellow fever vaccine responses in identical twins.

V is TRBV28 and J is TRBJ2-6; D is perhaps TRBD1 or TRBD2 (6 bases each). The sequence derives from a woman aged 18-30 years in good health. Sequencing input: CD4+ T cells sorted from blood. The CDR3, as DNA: TGTGCCAGCAGTTTTGGGAAGAAGGGGGGCACTGGGGCCAACGTCCTGACTTTC. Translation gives CASSFGKKGGTGANVLTF.